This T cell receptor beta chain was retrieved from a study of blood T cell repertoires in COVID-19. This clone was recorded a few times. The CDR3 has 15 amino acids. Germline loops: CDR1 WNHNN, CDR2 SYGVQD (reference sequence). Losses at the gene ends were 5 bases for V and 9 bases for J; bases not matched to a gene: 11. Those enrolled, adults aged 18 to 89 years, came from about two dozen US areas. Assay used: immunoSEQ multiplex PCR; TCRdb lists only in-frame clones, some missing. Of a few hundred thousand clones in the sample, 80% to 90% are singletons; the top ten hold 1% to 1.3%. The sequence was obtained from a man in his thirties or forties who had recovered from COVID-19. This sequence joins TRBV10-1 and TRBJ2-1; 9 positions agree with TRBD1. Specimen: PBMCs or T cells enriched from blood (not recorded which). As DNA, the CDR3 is TGCGCCAGCAGTAGCCGACAGGGGGAAAGGGGTGAGCAGTTCTTC. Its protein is CASSSRQGERGEQFF.